These 15 T cell receptor beta chains were all obtained from the same sample, sequenced in a study of post-analysis software for immune sequencing data. The antigens these receptors bind are not known. General study points: Relative to controls, patients had a few TRBV segments at higher frequency, with TRBV5-6, TRBV5-1 and TRBV20-1 among these.

Each TCR beta cDNA library carried unique molecular identifiers. TCRdb passed the PCR reads through MiXCR, listing each CDR3 protein once. The table includes more than 450,000 distinct CDR3 sequences, around a third detected once. Input material: blood. These receptors came from a girl younger than 18 with multiple sclerosis.

As concerns this clonotype: One end of the junction is discordant with germline, which a read error may explain. CDR3 sequence (DNA): TGTGCCCGCAGTTTCTACAGAACCGACCTAGGGCCCCAGCATTTT. Its protein is CARSFYRTDLGPQHF. The chain links TRBV12-3 or TRBV12-4 to TRBJ1-5; D is uncertain. The CDR3 totals 15 residues.

This clonotype has only a few counts. This sequence joins TRBV10-1 and TRBJ2-2; 12 bases agree with TRBD2. Germline assignment: CDR1 WNHNN and CDR2 SYGVQD (reference sequence). This CDR3 contains 17 residues. V trimming: 2 bases; J trimming: 2 bases; junction bases outside the gene matches: 3. As DNA, the CDR3 is TGCGCCAGCAGTGAGACTAGCGGGGGGCTAAACACCGGGGAGCTGTTTTTT. Protein: CASSETSGGLNTGELFF.

This clonotype came up a few times. The chain carries TRBV10-3 and TRBJ2-5; 13 bases are a match to TRBD2. There are 16 residues in the CDR3. CDR1 and CDR2 from the germline V gene are ENHRY and SYGVKD. J gave up 0 bases and V 9 bases, and 7 bases lay outside the gene matches. CDR3 coding DNA: TGTGCCATTGGGACTAGCGGGGACGGGTACCAAGAGACCCAGTACTTC. Protein sequence: CAIGTSGDGYQETQYF.

The chain joins TRBV19 to TRBJ2-5; 9 positions agree with TRBD2. The CDR3 totals 15 residues. J gave up 5 bases and V 5 bases, and 9 bases lay outside the gene matches. The V gene's germline CDR1 is LNHDA and CDR2 SQIVND (reference sequence). The CDR3 region is CASSPRGGGPETQYF. The CDR3 bases are TGTGCCAGTAGTCCGCGGGGGGGAGGGCCGGAGACCCAGTACTTC.

This clonotype was found a few times. The chain is built from TRBV3-1 and TRBJ2-7; 9 bases agree with TRBD1. Germline lookup yields CDR1 LGHDT and CDR2 YNNKEL (reference sequence). The CDR3 runs 17 residues. J was trimmed by 5 bases and V by 2 bases; bases with no gene match: 13. The CDR3 loop reads CASSQFYPGQGYNEQYF. DNA of the CDR3: TGTGCCAGCAGCCAATTTTATCCGGGACAGGGATACAACGAGCAGTACTTC.

As for this clonotype: At one boundary the junction diverges from the germline segment, which might be a read error. The genes are TRBV10-3 and TRBJ2-6; possibly TRBD1 for D (5 bases). The CDR3 sequence is 16 residues long. CDR1 and CDR2 (germline): ENHRY, SYGVKD. CDR3 coding DNA: TGTGCCATCCTCCGACAGAAAAGCTCTGGGGTCAACGTCCTGACTTTC. Its translation: CAILRQKSSGVNVLTF.

The chain is built from TRBV13 and TRBJ1-2, with D unresolved. The CDR3 has 14 amino acids. Trimming removed 8 bases at V and 4 bases at J, with 17 bases between. The germline gives CDR1 PRHDT, CDR2 FYEKMQ (reference sequence). The CDR3 spells CASRGSPDGYGYTF. CDR3 nucleotides: TGTGCCAGCCGGGGAAGTCCGGACGGCTATGGCTACACCTTC.

This clonotype showed up just a few times. V gene TRBV20-1 combines with J gene TRBJ2-5, with D tentatively TRBD1 or TRBD2 (7 bases each). The J call could be wrong; TRBJ2-7 is a better fit for the DNA end. This CDR3 region has 13 residues. Germline V CDR1 and CDR2: DFQATT, SNEGSKA (reference sequence). The CDR3 sequence is CSARSRGGDEQYF. The CDR3 region has the DNA TGCAGTGCTAGAAGCAGGGGGGGCGACGAGCAGTACTTC.

This clonotype was recorded a few times. The V and J genes are TRBV28 and TRBJ2-1; 11 positions match TRBD1. Losses at the gene ends were 7 bases for V and 10 bases for J; bases not matched to a gene: 9. The CDR3 contains 14 residues. CDR1 and CDR2 (germline): MDHEN, SYDVKM. The DNA for the CDR3 is TGTGCCAGCACCGGGACAGGGGGTATATGGGAGCAGTTCTTC. Its protein product is CASTGTGGIWEQFF. Full variable domain (rest looked up from reference TRBV28 and TRBJ2-1): DVKVTQSSRYLVKRTGEKVFLECVQDMDHENMFWYRQDPGLGLRLIYFSYDVKMKEKGDIPEGYSVSREKKERFSLILESASTNQTSMYLCASTGTGGIWEQFFGPGTRLTVL.

The V and J genes are TRBV5-1 and TRBJ2-5, with a weak D call TRBD2 (6 bases). This CDR3 contains 14 residues. Germline assignment: CDR1 SGHRS and CDR2 YFSETQ. Trimming stripped 0 bases from V and 11 bases from J, with 17 bases between. The CDR3 sequence is CASSLVEGTNEQYF. The CDR3 region has the DNA TGCGCCAGCAGCTTGGTGGAGGGGACCAATGAGCAGTACTTC.

V gene TRBV10-3 combines with J gene TRBJ1-2, with D unresolved. Germline V gene lookup returns CDR1 ENHRY and CDR2 SYGVKD. V was pared by 2 bases and J by 3 bases, with 7 bases between. This CDR3 region has 13 residues. This CDR3 is CAISEGRDYGYTF. The CDR3 DNA reads as TGTGCCATCAGTGAGGGTAGGGACTATGGCTACACCTTC.

As for this clonotype: Germline and junction disagree at one end, which may indicate a read error. This chain connects TRBV6-5 to TRBJ1-4, with D possibly matching TRBD1 (5 bases). The CDR3 sequence is 15 residues long. The germline CDR1 and CDR2 sequences are MNHEY and SVGAGI. The CDR3: CANSYVGQGDEKLFF. The CDR3 nucleotides are TGTGCCAACAGTTACGTCGGGCAGGGAGATGAAAAACTGTTTTTT.

This sequence joins TRBV6-6 and TRBJ1-2, with 7 bases matching TRBD1. The CDR3 has 13 residues. Germline CDR1 is MNHNY and CDR2 is SVGAGI (reference sequence). V was clipped by 6 bases and J by 7 bases; unmatched bases: 8. The CDR3 sequence is CASSKQGRGGYTF. The CDR3 DNA reads TGTGCCAGCAGCAAACAGGGGAGAGGTGGCTACACCTTC.

The gene calls are TRBV5-1 and TRBJ2-7; D remains unclear. The V end lost 4 bases, the J end lost 4 bases, and 18 bases lay between the germline ends. Germline CDR1 is SGHRS and CDR2 is YFSETQ. This CDR3 region has 15 residues. The CDR3 region has the DNA TGCGCCAGCAGCACCGGGCTTCAGTTCGGGTACGAGCAGTACTTC. This translates into CASSTGLQFGYEQYF.

This chain connects TRBV28 to TRBJ2-3; 9 positions agree with TRBD1. Germline assignment: CDR1 MDHEN and CDR2 SYDVKM. The trim removed 2 bases at V and 4 bases at J, leaving 7 bases unmatched. The CDR3 loop spans 16 amino acids. This CDR3 is CASSLGSDRGADTQYF. CDR3 DNA: TGTGCCAGCAGTTTAGGTAGCGACAGGGGGGCAGATACGCAGTATTTT.